These 24 T cell receptor beta chains share one sample of origin, sequenced in a study of blood T cell repertoires in COVID-19. The protocol was immunoSEQ multiplex PCR, while the TCRdb copy is restricted to in-frame clones and leaves out a portion. Here the sample spans 150,000 to 200,000 clones, over 70% being singletons. The sequencing sample was made of peripheral blood. The receptors were gathered from a man in his 60s with active or convalescent COVID-19.

This sequence joins TRBV27 and TRBJ2-7; D gene ambiguous. Germline V gene data show CDR1 as MNHEY and CDR2 as SMNVEV (reference sequence). The CDR3 is made up of 14 amino acids. Trimming cost V 4 bases and J 0 bases, with 10 bases left between them. CDR3 protein: CASSWRSNSYEQYF. The CDR3 coding sequence is TGTGCCAGCAGTTGGCGGTCTAACTCCTACGAGCAGTACTTC.

V is TRBV28 and J is TRBJ2-1, with TRBD1 matching 7 bases. With 7 bases clipped from V and 6 bases from J, the junction kept 9 bases outside the gene matches. Germline V lookup: CDR1 MDHEN, CDR2 SYDVKM. This CDR3 is built from 14 residues. The DNA of the CDR3 is TGTGCCAGCAAACAGGGGTCCGGGGCCAATGAGCAGTTCTTC. Protein sequence: CASKQGSGANEQFF. The complete variable domain, with remaining parts taken from reference TRBV28 and TRBJ2-1, reads DVKVTQSSRYLVKRTGEKVFLECVQDMDHENMFWYRQDPGLGLRLIYFSYDVKMKEKGDIPEGYSVSREKKERFSLILESASTNQTSMYLCASKQGSGANEQFFGPGTRLTVL.

The chain is built from TRBV3-1 (or the pseudogene TRBV3-2) and TRBJ2-2, with TRBD2 matching 8 bases. J gave up 6 bases and V 6 bases, and 6 bases lay outside the gene matches. The CDR3 runs 14 residues. Germline CDR1 is LGHDT and CDR2 is YNNKEL (reference sequence). The DNA for the CDR3 is TGTGCCAGCAGACGCCGGGAGGGGCCCGGGGAGCTGTTTTTT. Translation: CASRRREGPGELFF.

The chain combines TRBV5-1 with TRBJ2-7; tentative D call: TRBD1 (5 bases). This CDR3 is 17 amino acids long. The germline V gene has CDR1 SGHRS and CDR2 YFSETQ. Trimming removed 0 bases at V and 3 bases at J, with 19 bases between. CDR3 nucleotides: TGCGCCAGCAGCTTGGCCGCAGGGCCGGCAAAAGGCTACGAGCAGTACTTC. Translation: CASSLAAGPAKGYEQYF.

There are many counts of this clone. The chain combines TRBV2 with TRBJ1-1, with TRBD1 matching over 8 bases. Germline V CDR1 and CDR2: SNHLY, FYNNEI. Unmatched junction bases numbered 8, after V lost 3 bases and J lost 5 bases. This CDR3 region has 15 residues. CDR3 amino acids: CASSDQGASRTEAFF. In DNA form, the CDR3 reads TGTGCCAGCAGTGACCAGGGGGCGTCACGAACTGAAGCTTTCTTT.

The genes are TRBV19 and TRBJ2-1, with 8 bases lining up with TRBD2. The length of the CDR3 is 18 residues. V lost 5 bases to trimming and J lost 4 bases; unmatched junction nucleotides: 16. CDR1 is LNHDA and CDR2 is SQIVND in the germline V gene (reference sequence). In DNA, the CDR3 is TGTGCCAGTAGTCCCGGAGGGACTAGGTTAGGAGTGTACAATGAGCAGTTCTTC. Protein sequence: CASSPGGTRLGVYNEQFF.

This clone has just one count. The genes are TRBV5-1 and TRBJ1-5; TRBD1 matches at 9 bases. The CDR3 loop spans 17 amino acids. Trimming took 0 bases from V and 3 from J; bases not matched to a gene: 7. Germline V gene data show CDR1 as SGHRS and CDR2 as YFSETQ. The CDR3 region has the DNA TGCGCCAGCAGCTTGGGTTCGGGGGACAGGGACAATCAGCCCCAGCATTTT. Its protein is CASSLGSGDRDNQPQHF.

The CDR3 DNA sequence: TGTGCCAGCAGTTACACCGCGGGAGCGTACGAGCAGTACTTC. Protein: CASSYTAGAYEQYF. The chain carries TRBV6-5 and TRBJ2-7, with 7 bases lining up with TRBD2. CDR3 size: 14 residues. J lost 4 bases, V lost 2 bases, and 5 bases had no gene match. CDR1 is MNHEY and CDR2 is SVGAGI in the germline V gene.

V and J are TRBV30 and TRBJ2-7; D may be TRBD1 (6 bases). CDR3 size: 16 residues. The V gene's germline CDR1 is GTSNPN and CDR2 SVGIG (reference sequence). V was cut by 0 bases and J by 3 bases, with 18 bases left in between. The DNA for the CDR3 is TGTGCCTGGAGTGTACTCTTCGGCAGGGGCAACTACGAGCAGTACTTC. This translates into CAWSVLFGRGNYEQYF.

The rearrangement uses TRBV6-2 or TRBV6-3 and TRBJ1-5, with D perhaps TRBD1 (5 bases). Germline lookup yields CDR1 MNHEY and CDR2 SVGEGT. CDR3 size: 17 residues. Trimming took 0 bases from V and 0 from J, leaving 12 bases between them. CDR3: CASSYSIGGYSNQPQHF. In DNA, the CDR3 is TGTGCCAGCAGTTACTCGATCGGGGGATATAGCAATCAGCCCCAGCATTTT.

The chain is built from TRBV27 and TRBJ1-6, with 9 bases lining up with TRBD1. Germline CDR1 and CDR2: MNHEY and SMNVEV (reference sequence). The V segment lost 7 bases and the J segment 8 bases; nucleotides outside the gene matches: 18. CDR3 length: 18 amino acids. The CDR3 reads CASTSYREAGTGYSPLHF. The CDR3 nucleotides are TGTGCCAGCACCTCTTACCGGGAAGCCGGGACAGGGTATTCACCCCTCCACTTT.

This clone was seen once. V and J are TRBV7-9 and TRBJ2-1; D is possibly TRBD2 (5 bases). V shed 5 bases and J shed 3 bases, with 17 bases lying between them. CDR1 is SEHNR and CDR2 is FQNEAQ in the germline V gene (reference sequence). The CDR3 loop spans 16 amino acids. DNA of the CDR3: TGTGCCAGCAGCCCAGCCCCACGGGGTAGCTACAATGAGCAGTTCTTC. As protein: CASSPAPRGSYNEQFF.

The rearrangement joins TRBV4-2 to TRBJ2-5; 10 positions agree with TRBD1. The trim removed 2 bases at V and 3 bases at J, leaving 3 bases unmatched. The CDR3 contains 15 residues. CDR1 is LGHNA and CDR2 is YNFKEQ in the germline V gene. Here the CDR3 reads CASSQPGQGEETQYF. Here the CDR3 DNA reads TGTGCCAGCAGCCAACCTGGACAGGGGGAAGAGACCCAGTACTTC.

The chain employs TRBV6-5 and TRBJ1-1; TRBD1 is a possible D gene (6 bases). CDR1 and CDR2 from the germline V gene are MNHEY and SVGAGI. This CDR3 is built from 15 residues. The V end was cut by 0 bases, the J end by 0 bases, with 8 bases between. The CDR3 DNA reads as TGTGCCAGCAGTTACTCACAGGGCATGAACACTGAAGCTTTCTTT. The encoded protein is CASSYSQGMNTEAFF.

This sequence joins TRBV11-1 and TRBJ1-1, with 7 bases fitting TRBD1. After removal of 4 bases from V and 0 bases from J, the junction contained 5 bases not matched to a gene. Germline loops: CDR1 SGHAT, CDR2 FQDESV (reference sequence). This CDR3 spans 15 amino acids. This CDR3 reads CASSWGQHMNTEAFF. The CDR3 nucleotides are TGTGCCAGCAGCTGGGGACAGCACATGAACACTGAAGCTTTCTTT.

This clone was counted once. The chain joins TRBV18 to TRBJ2-5, with TRBD2 identical over 7 bases. V gave up 3 bases and J gave up 2 bases; unmatched junction bases: 6. Germline values: CDR1 KGHSH, CDR2 LQKENI. The length of the CDR3 is 15 residues. CDR3 coding DNA: TGTGCCAGCTCACCGGCGGCTAGCGGACAAGAGACCCAGTACTTC. It specifies CASSPAASGQETQYF.

The chain links TRBV6-5 to TRBJ2-7, with D maybe TRBD1 (7 bases). Per germline, CDR1 MNHEY and CDR2 SVGAGI. V lost 6 bases, J lost 2 bases, and 11 bases lay in between. CDR3 size: 13 residues. Here the CDR3 reads CASSRGTAYEQYF. For the CDR3, the DNA is TGTGCCAGCAGCCGCGGGACAGCCTACGAGCAGTACTTC.

The chain uses TRBV4-3 and TRBJ2-3; possibly TRBD2 for D (6 bases). V gave up 0 bases and J gave up 4 bases, with 11 bases separating them. The CDR3 has 15 residues. Germline CDR1 is LGHNA and CDR2 is YSLEER. In DNA form, the CDR3 reads TGCGCCAGCAGCCAAGACGGGAGTACCCCAGATACGCAGTATTTT. Residues: CASSQDGSTPDTQYF.

The V gene is TRBV14, the J gene TRBJ2-2, with 8 nucleotides matching TRBD2. The CDR3 contains 16 residues. J was trimmed by 7 bases and V by 4 bases; bases with no gene match: 11. The germline V gene has CDR1 SGHDN and CDR2 FVKESK. As DNA, the CDR3 is TGTGCCAGCAGCCGATACGCGGGGGGCCGGAGCGGGGAGCTGTTTTTT. Protein: CASSRYAGGRSGELFF.

The J gene is TRBJ1-1, the V gene TRBV4-2; D gene unclear. This CDR3 region has 14 residues. Between the trimmed V and J ends, which lost 0 bases and 2 bases, there was a span of 7 bases. The germline V gene has CDR1 LGHNA and CDR2 YNFKEQ. Here the CDR3 reads CASSQDSGNTEAFF. Written as DNA, the CDR3 is TGTGCCAGCAGCCAAGATTCGGGTAACACTGAAGCTTTCTTT.

The genes are TRBV18 and TRBJ1-4, with TRBD1 matching 7 bases. The V gene's germline CDR1 is KGHSH and CDR2 LQKENI. V gave up 2 bases and J gave up 5 bases; unmatched junction bases: 8. The CDR3 runs to 16 residues. CDR3 DNA: TGTGCCAGCTCACCAACTCCGGGACAGCAGAATGAAAAACTGTTTTTT. Residues: CASSPTPGQQNEKLFF.

The chain couples TRBV19 to TRBJ2-1; D remains unclear. The CDR3 covers 15 residues. V lost 1 base and J 3 bases, leaving 10 bases between the germline ends. Germline assignment: CDR1 LNHDA and CDR2 SQIVND (reference sequence). The CDR3 is CASSIGGSVYNEQFF. The CDR3 DNA sequence: TGTGCCAGTAGTATAGGAGGCAGTGTCTACAATGAGCAGTTCTTC. Together with reference TRBV19 and TRBJ2-1, the CDR3 gives the full variable domain: DGGITQSPKYLFRKEGQNVTLSCEQNLNHDAMYWYRQDPGQGLRLIYYSQIVNDFQKGDIAEGYSVSREKKESFPLTVTSAQKNPTAFYLCASSIGGSVYNEQFFGPGTRLTVL.

This clone has only a few counts. This sequence joins TRBV28 and TRBJ1-1; no definite D call. Trimming took 9 bases from V and 0 from J, leaving 11 bases between them. Germline loops: CDR1 MDHEN, CDR2 SYDVKM. The CDR3 is 13 residues long. The DNA for the CDR3 is TGTGCCAGTACGGTTGAGCTGAACACTGAAGCTTTCTTT. This sequence encodes CASTVELNTEAFF.

V usage is TRBV5-1 and J usage is TRBJ2-1; 14 bases match TRBD2. V was pared by 5 bases and J by 8 bases, with 6 bases of the junction left unmatched. Germline lookup yields CDR1 SGHRS and CDR2 YFSETQ. There are 15 residues in the CDR3. This chain's CDR3 is CASRAPGLAGDEQFF. The CDR3 DNA reads as TGCGCCAGCAGGGCCCCGGGACTAGCGGGAGATGAGCAGTTCTTC.